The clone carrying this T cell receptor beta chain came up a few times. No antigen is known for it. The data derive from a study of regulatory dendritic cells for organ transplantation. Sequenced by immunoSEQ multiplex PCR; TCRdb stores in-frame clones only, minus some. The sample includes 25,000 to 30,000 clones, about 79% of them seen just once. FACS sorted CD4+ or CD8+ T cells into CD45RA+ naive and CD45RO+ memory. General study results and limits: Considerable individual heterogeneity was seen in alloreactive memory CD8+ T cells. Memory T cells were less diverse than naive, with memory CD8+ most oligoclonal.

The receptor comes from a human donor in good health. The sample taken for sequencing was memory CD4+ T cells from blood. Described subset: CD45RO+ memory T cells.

The CDR3 loop is CASSGVPGLNTEAFF. CDR3 bases: TGTGCCAGTAGCGGGGTCCCGGGTTTGAACACTGAAGCTTTCTTT. This chain links TRBV19 with TRBJ1-1; D not resolved. V was pared by 6 bases and J by 0 bases, with 14 bases between. CDR1 and CDR2 from the germline V gene are LNHDA and SQIVND (reference sequence). The CDR3 runs to 15 residues.